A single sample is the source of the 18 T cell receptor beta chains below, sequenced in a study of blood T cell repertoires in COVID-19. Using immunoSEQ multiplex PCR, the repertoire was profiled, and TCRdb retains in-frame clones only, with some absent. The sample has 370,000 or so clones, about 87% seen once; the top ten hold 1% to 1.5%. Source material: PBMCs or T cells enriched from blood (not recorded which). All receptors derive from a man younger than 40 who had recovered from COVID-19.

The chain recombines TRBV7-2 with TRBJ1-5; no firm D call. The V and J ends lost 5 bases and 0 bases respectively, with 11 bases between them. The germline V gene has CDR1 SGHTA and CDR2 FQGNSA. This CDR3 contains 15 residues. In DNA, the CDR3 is TGTGCCAGCAGCCTTAGTCGGGTTAGCAATCAGCCCCAGCATTTT. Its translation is CASSLSRVSNQPQHF.

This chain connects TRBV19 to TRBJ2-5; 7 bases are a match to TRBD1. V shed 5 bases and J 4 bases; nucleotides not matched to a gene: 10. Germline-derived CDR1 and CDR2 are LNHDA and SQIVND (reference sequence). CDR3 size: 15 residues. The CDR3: CASSSGQRKGETQYF. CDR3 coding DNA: TGTGCCAGTAGTTCGGGACAGCGCAAGGGAGAGACCCAGTACTTC.

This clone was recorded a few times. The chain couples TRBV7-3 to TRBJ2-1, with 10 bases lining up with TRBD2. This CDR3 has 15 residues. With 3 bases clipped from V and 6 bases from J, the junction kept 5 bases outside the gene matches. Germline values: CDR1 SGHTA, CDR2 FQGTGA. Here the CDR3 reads CASSLDTSGANEQFF. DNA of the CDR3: TGTGCCAGCAGCTTGGATACTAGCGGGGCCAATGAGCAGTTCTTC.

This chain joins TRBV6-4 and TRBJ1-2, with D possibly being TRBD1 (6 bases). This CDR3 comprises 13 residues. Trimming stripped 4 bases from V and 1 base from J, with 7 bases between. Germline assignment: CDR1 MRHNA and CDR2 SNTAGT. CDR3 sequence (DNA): TGTGCCAGCAGTGCACAGGGTAACTATGGCTACACCTTC. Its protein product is CASSAQGNYGYTF.

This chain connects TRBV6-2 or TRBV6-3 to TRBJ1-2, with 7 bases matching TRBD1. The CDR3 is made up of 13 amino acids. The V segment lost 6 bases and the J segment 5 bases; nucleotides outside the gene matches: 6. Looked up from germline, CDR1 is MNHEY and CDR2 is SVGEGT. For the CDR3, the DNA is TGTGCCAGCAGCCCTGGGACAGATTATGGCTACACCTTC. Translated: CASSPGTDYGYTF.

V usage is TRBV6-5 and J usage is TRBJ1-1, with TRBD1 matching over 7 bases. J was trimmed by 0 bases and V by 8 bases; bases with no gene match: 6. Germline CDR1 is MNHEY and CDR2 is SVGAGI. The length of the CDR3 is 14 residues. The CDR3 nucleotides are TGTGCCAGCTCGGGGGACAGAATGAACACTGAAGCTTTCTTT. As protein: CASSGDRMNTEAFF.

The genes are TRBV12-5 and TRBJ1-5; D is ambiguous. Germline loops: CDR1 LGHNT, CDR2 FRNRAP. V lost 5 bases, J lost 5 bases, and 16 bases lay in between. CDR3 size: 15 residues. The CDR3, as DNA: TGTGCTAGTGGTACCGGCCGGGGATCATATCAGCCCCAGCATTTT. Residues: CASGTGRGSYQPQHF.

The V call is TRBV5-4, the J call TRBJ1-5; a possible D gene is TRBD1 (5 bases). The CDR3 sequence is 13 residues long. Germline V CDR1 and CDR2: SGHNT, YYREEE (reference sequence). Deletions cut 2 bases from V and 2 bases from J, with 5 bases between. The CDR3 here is CASSLQGNQPQHF. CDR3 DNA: TGTGCCAGCAGCTTACAGGGCAATCAGCCCCAGCATTTT.

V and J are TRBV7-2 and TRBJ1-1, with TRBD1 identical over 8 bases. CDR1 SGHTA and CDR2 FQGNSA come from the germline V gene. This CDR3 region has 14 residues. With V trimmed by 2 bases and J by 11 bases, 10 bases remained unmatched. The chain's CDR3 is CASSLPTGGGGAFF. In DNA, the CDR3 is TGTGCCAGCAGCTTACCCACAGGGGGTGGTGGGGCTTTCTTT.

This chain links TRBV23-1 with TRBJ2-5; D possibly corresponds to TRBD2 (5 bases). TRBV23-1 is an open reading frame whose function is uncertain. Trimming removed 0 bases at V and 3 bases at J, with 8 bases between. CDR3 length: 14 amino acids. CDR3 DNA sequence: TGCGCCAGCAGTCAATCAAAGAGGGAAGAGACCCAGTACTTC. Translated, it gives CASSQSKREETQYF.

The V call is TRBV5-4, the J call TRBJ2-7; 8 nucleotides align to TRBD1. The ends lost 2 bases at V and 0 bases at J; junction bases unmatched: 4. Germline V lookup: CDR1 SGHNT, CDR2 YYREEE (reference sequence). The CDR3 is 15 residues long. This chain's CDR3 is CASSFRDRSSYEQYF. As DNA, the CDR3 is TGTGCCAGCAGCTTTCGGGACAGGAGCTCCTACGAGCAGTACTTC.

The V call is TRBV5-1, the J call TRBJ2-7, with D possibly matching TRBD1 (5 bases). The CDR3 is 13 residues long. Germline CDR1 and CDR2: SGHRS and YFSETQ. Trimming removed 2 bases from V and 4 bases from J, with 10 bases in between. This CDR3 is CASSLQVGYEQYF. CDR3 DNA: TGCGCCAGCAGCTTACAGGTTGGGTACGAGCAGTACTTC.

DNA of the CDR3: TGTGCCAGCAGGCCACAGGGAAGTCCAGAGACCCAGTACTTC. It specifies CASRPQGSPETQYF. J is TRBJ2-5 and V is TRBV6-5, with D tentatively TRBD1 (6 bases). The V end was cut by 6 bases, the J end by 4 bases, with 15 bases between. Germline-derived CDR1 and CDR2 are MNHEY and SVGAGI. The CDR3 totals 14 residues.

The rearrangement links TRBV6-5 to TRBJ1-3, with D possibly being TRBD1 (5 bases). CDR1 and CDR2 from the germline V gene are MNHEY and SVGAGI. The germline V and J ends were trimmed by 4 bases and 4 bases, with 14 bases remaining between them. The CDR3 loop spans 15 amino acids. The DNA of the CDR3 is TGTGCCAGCAGTTTGACGGCTGGGGCGGGAAACACCATATATTTT. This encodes CASSLTAGAGNTIYF.

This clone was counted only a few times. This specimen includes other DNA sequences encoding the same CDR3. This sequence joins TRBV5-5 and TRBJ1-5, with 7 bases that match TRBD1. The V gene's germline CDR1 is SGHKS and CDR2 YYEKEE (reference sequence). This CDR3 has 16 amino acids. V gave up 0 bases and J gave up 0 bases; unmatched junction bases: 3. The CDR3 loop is CASSLGTGLSNQPQHF. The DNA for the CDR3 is TGTGCCAGCAGCTTGGGGACAGGCCTTAGCAATCAGCCCCAGCATTTT.

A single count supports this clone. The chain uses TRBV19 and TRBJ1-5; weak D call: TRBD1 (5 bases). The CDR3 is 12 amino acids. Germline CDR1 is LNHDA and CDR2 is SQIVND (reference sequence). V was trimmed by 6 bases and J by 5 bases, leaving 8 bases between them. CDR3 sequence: CASSQQDQPQHF. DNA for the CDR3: TGTGCCAGTAGCCAACAGGATCAGCCCCAGCATTTT. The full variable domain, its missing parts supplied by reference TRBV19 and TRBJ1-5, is DGGITQSPKYLFRKEGQNVTLSCEQNLNHDAMYWYRQDPGQGLRLIYYSQIVNDFQKGDIAEGYSVSREKKESFPLTVTSAQKNPTAFYLCASSQQDQPQHFGDGTRLSIL.

The CDR3 nucleotides read TGTGCCAGCAGCCAGGGGACAGGGGACACCTACGAGCAGTACTTC. Translating gives CASSQGTGDTYEQYF. This chain connects TRBV3-1 (or the pseudogene TRBV3-2) to TRBJ2-7; 10 bases fit TRBD1. The germline V gene encodes CDR1 LGHDT and CDR2 YNNKEL (reference sequence). V lost 3 bases, J lost 2 bases, and 4 bases stayed unmatched. The CDR3 runs 15 residues.

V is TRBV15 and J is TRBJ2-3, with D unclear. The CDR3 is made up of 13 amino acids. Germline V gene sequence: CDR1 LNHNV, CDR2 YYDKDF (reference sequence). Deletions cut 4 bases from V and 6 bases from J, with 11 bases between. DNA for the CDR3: TGTGCCACCAGCACCACGCCCCAGGATACGCAGTATTTT. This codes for CATSTTPQDTQYF.